This entry lists 24 T cell receptor beta chains sequenced from one sample in a study of blood T cell repertoires in COVID-19. Clones were read by immunoSEQ multiplex PCR, and TCRdb kept only the in-frame ones, dropping some. The sample consists of more than 300,000 clones, about 87% of them appearing once. Sequenced: peripheral blood. Every receptor here comes from a woman aged 25 to 39 with COVID-19, enrolled during active disease.

In DNA form, the CDR3 reads TGTGCCAGCAGCTTGGGGAGGGGCGACTCCTACGAGCAGTACTTC. It yields the protein CASSLGRGDSYEQYF. V gene TRBV11-2 combines with J gene TRBJ2-7; 7 bases agree with TRBD2. Trimming took 3 bases from V and 0 from J; bases not matched to a gene: 5. Looked up from germline, CDR1 is SGHAT and CDR2 is FQNNGV. The CDR3 contains 15 residues.

J is TRBJ2-3 and V is TRBV30, with D perhaps matching TRBD2 (5 bases). This CDR3 contains 14 residues. Per the germline V gene, CDR1 is GTSNPN and CDR2 is SVGIG (reference sequence). V was pared by 3 bases and J by 4 bases, with 14 bases between. This CDR3 is CAWRGGSSADTQYF. In DNA form, the CDR3 reads TGTGCCTGGAGGGGTGGGAGCTCCGCAGATACGCAGTATTTT.

V and J are TRBV28 and TRBJ2-7; the D gene is possibly TRBD2 (6 bases). There are 13 residues in the CDR3. CDR1 is MDHEN and CDR2 is SYDVKM in the germline V gene. V was pared by 8 bases and J by 5 bases, with 16 bases between. As DNA, the CDR3 is TGTGCCAGCCACGCTGCGGGGATCCACGAGCAGTACTTC. This translates into CASHAAGIHEQYF. The full variable domain, its missing parts supplied by reference TRBV28 and TRBJ2-7, is DVKVTQSSRYLVKRTGEKVFLECVQDMDHENMFWYRQDPGLGLRLIYFSYDVKMKEKGDIPEGYSVSREKKERFSLILESASTNQTSMYLCASHAAGIHEQYFGPGTRLTVT.

The chain is built from TRBV5-1 and TRBJ2-7; TRBD2 matches 7 bases. Germline V CDR1 and CDR2: SGHRS, YFSETQ. J lost 2 bases, V lost 4 bases, and 9 bases had no gene match. This CDR3 is built from 15 residues. CDR3 region: CASSIGLERPYEQYF. CDR3 nucleotides: TGCGCCAGCAGCATCGGACTAGAGAGGCCCTACGAGCAGTACTTC.

The rearrangement links TRBV15 to TRBJ1-2; a possible D gene is TRBD1 (6 bases). CDR1 LNHNV and CDR2 YYDKDF come from the germline V gene (reference sequence). CDR3 size: 15 residues. Trimming left V 1 base short and J 2 bases short, with 11 bases between. In nucleotides, the CDR3 is TGTGCCACCAGCAGAGTGGACAGTGTAAACTATGGCTACACCTTC. Its protein product is CATSRVDSVNYGYTF.

This chain uses TRBV30 with TRBJ2-1; 8 bases line up with TRBD1. V dropped 0 bases and J dropped 10; count of bases not matched to a gene: 8. The CDR3 consists of 14 residues. CDR1 GTSNPN and CDR2 SVGIG come from the germline V gene (reference sequence). In DNA form, the CDR3 reads TGTGCCTGGAGTGTGCTCAACAGGGGGAGGGAGCAGTTCTTC. It yields the protein CAWSVLNRGREQFF.

V usage is TRBV5-1 and J usage is TRBJ1-1; no firm D call. Trimming removed 0 bases from V and 4 bases from J, with 7 bases in between. Germline CDR1 reads SGHRS; CDR2 reads YFSETQ. This CDR3 is built from 13 residues. Here the CDR3 DNA reads TGCGCCAGCAGCTTGGCCACTATCACTGAAGCTTTCTTT. It is translated as CASSLATITEAFF.

This chain joins TRBV28 and TRBJ1-5; TRBD1 aligns across 8 bases. The CDR3 extends over 15 amino acids. Trimming at V came to 7 bases and at J to 1 base, leaving 6 bases not matched to a gene. Germline V lookup: CDR1 MDHEN, CDR2 SYDVKM. The CDR3 is CASIPGQESNQPQHF. The CDR3 DNA is TGTGCCAGCATCCCGGGACAGGAGAGCAATCAGCCCCAGCATTTT.

The rearrangement joins TRBV2 to TRBJ2-5; no reliable D call. The CDR3 sequence is 14 residues long. V gave up 2 bases and J gave up 1 base, with 8 bases separating them. Per the germline V gene, CDR1 is SNHLY and CDR2 is FYNNEI. The CDR3 DNA reads TGTGCCAGCAGTGAACTTACAGCCCAAGAGACCCAGTACTTC. Protein sequence: CASSELTAQETQYF. Supplemented by reference TRBV2 and TRBJ2-5, the full variable domain reads EPEVTQTPSHQVTQMGQEVILRCVPISNHLYFYWYRQILGQKVEFLVSFYNNEISEKSEIFDDQFSVERPDGSNFTLKIRSTKLEDSAMYFCASSELTAQETQYFGPGTRLLVL.

Details on this clone: At one end, the junction sequence differs from germline, possibly due to a read error. The CDR3 nucleotides read TGTGCCAGCAGCCAAGAGGGGACAGGGTACTTC. It yields the protein CASSQEGTGYF. The chain uses TRBV3-1 (or the pseudogene TRBV3-2) and TRBJ1-2, with 9 bases that match TRBD1. CDR1 is LGHDT, CDR2 YNNKEL, per germline (reference sequence). The CDR3 has 11 residues.

The V call is TRBV4-1, the J call TRBJ2-4; 9 positions agree with TRBD2. Germline CDR1 MGHRA, CDR2 YSYEKL. Trimming at V came to 4 bases and at J to 2 bases, leaving 9 bases not matched to a gene. There are 17 residues in the CDR3. CDR3 sequence: CASSPLAGGGTKNIQYF. DNA of the CDR3: TGCGCCAGCAGCCCCTTGGCGGGGGGGGGCACCAAAAACATTCAGTACTTC.

V usage is TRBV21-1 and J usage is TRBJ2-7; the table's TRBD2 call for D was not verified on the DNA. TRBV21-1 is a known pseudogene. The CDR3 spans 14 residues. For the CDR3, the DNA is TGTGCCAGCAGCAAACGGTACGAACCCTACGAGCAGTACTTC. Protein sequence: CASSKRYEPYEQYF.

The CDR3 reads CASSLRRGSKGSGANVLTF. CDR3 sequence (DNA): TGTGCCAGCAGCTTAAGGCGGGGATCAAAAGGGTCTGGGGCCAACGTCCTGACTTTC. The chain links TRBV7-8 to TRBJ2-6; tentatively, D is TRBD2 (6 bases). Germline-derived CDR1 and CDR2 are SGHVS and FQNEAQ. The V end was cut by 2 bases, the J end by 1 base, with 18 bases between. The CDR3 extends over 19 amino acids.

This rearrangement joins TRBV11-1 to TRBJ2-5, with 7 bases fitting TRBD1. Germline lookup yields CDR1 SGHAT and CDR2 FQDESV (reference sequence). CDR3 length: 15 residues. V shed 5 bases and J 5 bases; nucleotides not matched to a gene: 11. CDR3 region: CASSPRQGPGETQYF. DNA for the CDR3: TGTGCCAGCAGCCCGAGACAGGGACCGGGGGAGACCCAGTACTTC.

V is TRBV7-8 and J is TRBJ2-7, with 7 bases fitting TRBD2. Losses at the gene ends were 3 bases for V and 1 base for J; bases not matched to a gene: 6. Germline-derived CDR1 and CDR2 are SGHVS and FQNEAQ. The CDR3 spans 15 residues. CDR3 sequence (DNA): TGTGCCAGCAGCTTGGGGGGTAGCGGGTCCTACGAGCAGTACTTC. As protein: CASSLGGSGSYEQYF.

The count of this clone is one. This chain uses TRBV20-1 with TRBJ2-2, with 11 bases matching TRBD2. CDR1 DFQATT and CDR2 SNEGSKA come from the germline V gene (reference sequence). This CDR3 contains 14 residues. J lost 3 bases, V lost 3 bases, and 0 bases had no gene match. CDR3 in amino acids: CSASSGRDTGELFF. CDR3 bases: TGCAGTGCTAGTAGCGGGAGGGACACCGGGGAGCTGTTTTTT.

The rearrangement links TRBV18 to TRBJ2-2; TRBD1 is a possible D gene (6 bases). The CDR3 sequence is 15 residues long. Germline V gives CDR1 KGHSH, CDR2 LQKENI. Trimming took 2 bases from V and 6 from J, leaving 13 bases between them. The CDR3 is CASSPTRGDAGELFF. Written as DNA, the CDR3 is TGTGCCAGCTCACCAACCAGGGGCGACGCCGGGGAGCTGTTTTTT.

This chain joins TRBV11-2 and TRBJ2-1, with 11 bases lining up with TRBD2. The CDR3 runs to 15 residues. J was trimmed by 4 bases and V by 5 bases; bases with no gene match: 4. Germline CDR1 SGHAT, CDR2 FQNNGV. CDR3 loop: CASSPWTSGYNEQFF. DNA of the CDR3: TGTGCCAGCAGCCCGTGGACTAGCGGGTACAATGAGCAGTTCTTC. Based on the CDR3 plus reference TRBV11-2 and TRBJ2-1, the full variable domain is EAGVAQSPRYKIIEKRQSVAFWCNPISGHATLYWYQQILGQGPKLLIQFQNNGVVDDSQLPKDRFSAERLKGVDSTLKIQPAKLEDSAVYLCASSPWTSGYNEQFFGPGTRLTVL.

This clone was detected a few times. The chain has TRBV4-2 and TRBJ1-2, with a weak D call TRBD1 (5 bases). CDR1 is LGHNA and CDR2 is YNFKEQ in the germline V gene. This CDR3 has 15 residues. The V end was cut by 2 bases, the J end by 4 bases, with 14 bases between. Here the CDR3 DNA reads TGTGCCAGCAGCCAATTCCGAGGAGGGACCTATGGCTACACCTTC. Amino acid sequence: CASSQFRGGTYGYTF.

The chain employs TRBV6-2 or TRBV6-3 and TRBJ2-3; maybe TRBD1 (5 bases). Trimming removed 1 base from V and 1 base from J, with 9 bases in between. CDR3 size: 15 residues. CDR1 is MNHEY, CDR2 SVGEGT, per germline. CDR3 nucleotides: TGTGCCAGCAGTTACTTTCCGACAGGCACAGATACGCAGTATTTT. Translation gives CASSYFPTGTDTQYF.

This chain uses TRBV4-2 with TRBJ1-1; 7 positions agree with TRBD1. The germline gives CDR1 LGHNA, CDR2 YNFKEQ. The CDR3 covers 14 residues. V lost 3 bases, J lost 0 bases, and 1 base stayed unmatched. The CDR3 sequence is CASSQTGMNTEAFF. The DNA for the CDR3 is TGTGCCAGCAGCCAGACAGGGATGAACACTGAAGCTTTCTTT.

The V and J genes are TRBV5-1 and TRBJ2-5; 8 bases fit TRBD1. This CDR3 has 16 amino acids. The ends lost 3 bases at V and 5 bases at J; junction bases unmatched: 12. The V gene's germline CDR1 is SGHRS and CDR2 YFSETQ. The CDR3 region is CASSSTRAGGAETQYF. The CDR3 nucleotides are TGCGCCAGCAGCTCTACCCGGGCAGGGGGCGCGGAGACCCAGTACTTC.

J is TRBJ1-6 and V is TRBV19; TRBD1 agrees at 8 bases. Looked up from germline, CDR1 is LNHDA and CDR2 is SQIVND (reference sequence). V was pared by 4 bases and J by 7 bases, with 6 bases of the junction left unmatched. The CDR3 consists of 15 residues. The chain's CDR3 is CASSTRQGTNSPLHF. In nucleotides, the CDR3 is TGTGCCAGTAGTACAAGACAGGGGACCAATTCACCCCTCCACTTT.

The chain recombines TRBV19 with TRBJ2-4; D is perhaps TRBD1 (5 bases). V was trimmed by 3 bases and J by 0 bases, leaving 15 bases between them. There are 17 residues in the CDR3. Germline values: CDR1 LNHDA, CDR2 SQIVND (reference sequence). The CDR3 region is CASSMARQNLAKNIQYF. CDR3 sequence (DNA): TGTGCCAGTAGTATGGCCCGACAGAATCTAGCCAAAAACATTCAGTACTTC.